One T cell receptor beta chain is described in this entry. The antigen this receptor binds is unknown. No qualities accompany the bases; no much larger clone lies one base away. The record originates from a study of blood T cell repertoires in COVID-19 (dated by TCRdb to 2020 to 2021). Regarding the research as a whole: Collaborator samples came from the United States, Italy and Spain and covered acute and convalescent phases of COVID-19. The prospective study material was composed of cDNA or gDNA derived from T cells, B-cell-depleted T cells, or PBMCs. Deeply sampled blood TCRbeta repertoires from subjects exposed to, actively infected with, or recovered from COVID-19 were included in the dataset. The repertoires were made available in a free public database intended to serve as a resource for research on the immune response to SARS-CoV-2. Samples came from the ongoing ImmuneRACE study (first 160 participants) plus 1,254 subjects from 6 global collaborators. Sample metadata almost always included a de-identified subject ID, COVID-19 status, age in years and sex. Where available, HLA class I and class II types were obtained from metadata supplied by the sample provider rather than from assay-based typing.

The immunoSEQ Assay, a bias-controlled multiplex PCR, was used to amplify TCRbeta CDR3 regions from genomic DNA. The paper's processing steps were these. Nucleated cell counts per sample were estimated from amplification of reference gene primers within the assay. To quantify the absolute abundance of each unique TCRbeta CDR3 rearrangement, sequence reads were collapsed and filtered. For each sample, productive Simpson clonality was calculated as the square root of Simpson's diversity index over productive rearrangements. TCRdb's version of the immuneACCESS table is confined to in-frame rearrangements and falls short of the full clone set. An unresolved V gene accounts for under half of the shortfall where checked; the remainder is of unknown origin. The V and J calls and clone size come from that table; D and trimming were worked out from the DNA. For this sample the table gives about 500,000 clones, of which 75% to 90% were detected only once. The top ten hold roughly 0.72% of the sample.

Trimming removed 1 base from V and 9 bases from J, leaving 13 bases between the germline ends. The germline V gene (reference sequence) provides CDR1 LNHNV and CDR2 YYDKDF. The CDR3 measures 15 amino acids from cysteine to phenylalanine. Solely the CDR3 DNA is kept, with 45 bases framed from the first base. What the research found in general, with its limitations: The quantity of clinical and demographic metadata differed by source and by participant and was supplied without curation.

Participants in the prospective study were enrolled through a virtual design, were aged about 18 to 100 years, and lived in 24 United States geographic areas. In the prospective study, participants were assigned to cohorts based on the clinical history participants reported in a screening survey and a study questionnaire. For ImmuneRACE Cohort 3, a participant was defined as recovered based on two consecutive negative NP/OP PCR tests, clearance by a healthcare professional, or resolution of symptoms. In the prospective study, whole blood, serum and a nasopharyngeal or oropharyngeal swab were collected from each participant by mobile phlebotomists. Prospective study participants could optionally give additional blood draws and questionnaires over an approximately 2-month period. Before DNA extraction, prospective study blood samples were shipped either frozen or at room temperature.

The rearranged segments are TRBV15 and TRBJ1-6; TRBD1 is a possible D gene, resting on 5 matching bases. Sequencing used PBMCs or T cells enriched from blood (not recorded which). The sequence came from a woman aged 18-29 years who had recovered from COVID-19. The CDR3 protein: CATSRVQGHFSPLHF. In nucleotides, the sequence is TGTGCCACCAGCAGAGTACAAGGACATTTTTCACCCCTCCACTTT.